This T cell receptor beta chain emerged from a study of Graves' ophthalmopathy and Graves' hyperthyroidism. General study findings and limits: Most expanded clonotypes from thyroid (those above 0.001 frequency) were also found in blood. Ophthalmopathy could be told apart from stable hyperthyroidism by a 13-signature model (roughly 90% sensitivity, 70% to 84% specificity).

This clonotype was detected ten times or more. As yet, its antigen is unknown. Ineligible for inclusion were patients with other autoimmune diseases, uncontrolled infections, pregnancy or lactation. CDR1 is DFQATT and CDR2 is SNEGSKA in the germline V gene (reference sequence). This CDR3 is 12 amino acids long. RNA served as the template for amplifying TCR beta CDR3 regions. HTBI primers served in a first-round RT-PCR, which a second-round multiplex PCR followed. One entry per CDR3 protein results from TCRdb running MiXCR on the multiplex PCR reads. Of 600,000 to 650,000 distinct CDR3 sequences detected, 22% appear once; the ten largest clones hold around 7%.

The TCR was taken from a woman aged 18-29 years with stable Graves' hyperthyroidism. Some clones in this sample may be carry-over from other donors' samples. The sample taken for sequencing was peripheral blood. The chain links TRBV20-1 to TRBJ2-7; 7 nucleotides agree with TRBD2. CDR3 bases: TGCAGCGGCGGGGGTTTCTCCTACGAGCAGTACTTC. Encoded protein: CSGGGFSYEQYF.